The 31 T cell receptor beta chains listed next were all sequenced from one sample in a study of blood T cell repertoires in COVID-19 (dated by TCRdb to 2020 to 2022). Library method: the immunoSEQ multiplex PCR assay. TCRdb re-hosts the immuneACCESS table, in-frame sequences only. Its copies lack some clones; in the studies checked, an unresolved V gene accounts for under half of them, and the cause for the rest is not known. The sample table contains approximately 300,000 clones; only one count was recorded for 87% of them. 1% of the sample is taken by the ten largest. The sample was peripheral blood. These receptors all stem from a man in his forties or fifties with active or convalescent COVID-19.

The chain employs TRBV12-3 or TRBV12-4 and TRBJ1-1; TRBD1 matches at 8 bases. The J segment lost 12 bases and the V segment lost 7 bases, leaving 10 bases of the junction unmatched. The CDR3 covers 12 residues. CDR3 region: CASTPGQAVTFF. CDR3 DNA: TGTGCCAGCACCCCGGGACAGGCGGTAACTTTCTTT.

The chain has TRBV18 and TRBJ1-2; D not resolved. This CDR3 region has 12 residues. Germline lookup yields CDR1 KGHSH and CDR2 LQKENI. Trimming left V 2 bases short and J 8 bases short, with 9 bases between. In DNA form, the CDR3 reads TGTGCCAGCTCACCAGGCTCCGGGGGCTACACCTTC. As protein: CASSPGSGGYTF. Full variable domain (rest looked up from reference TRBV18 and TRBJ1-2): NAGVMQNPRHLVRRRGQEARLRCSPMKGHSHVYWYRQLPEEGLKFMVYLQKENIIDESGMPKERFSAEFPKEGPSILRIQQVVRGDSAAYFCASSPGSGGYTFGSGTRLTVV.

A word on this clone: Other DNA sequences in this specimen translate into the identical CDR3. The chain links TRBV18 to TRBJ2-1; 12 nucleotides line up with TRBD2. Looked up from germline, CDR1 is KGHSH and CDR2 is LQKENI. The V and J ends lost 3 bases and 6 bases, in that order; junction bases with no gene match: 3. The CDR3 consists of 15 residues. CDR3 nucleotide sequence: TGTGCCAGCTCACCGACTAGCGGGGGTAGCAATGAGCAGTTCTTC. This sequence encodes CASSPTSGGSNEQFF.

About this clone: Compared with germline, one end of the junction differs, possibly owing to a read error. In DNA, the CDR3 is TGTGCCAGCAGTTACTCCCACGGACAGGGCGTCTTC. Encoded protein: CASSYSHGQGVF. The rearrangement uses TRBV6-2 or TRBV6-3 and TRBJ1-2; 8 bases align to TRBD1. The CDR3 is 12 amino acids. CDR1 and CDR2 (germline): MNHEY, SVGEGT.

The CDR3 DNA sequence: TGTGCCAGCAGCTTGGGCCCTACAGCCCAAGAGACCCAGTACTTC. Its translation is CASSLGPTAQETQYF. The rearrangement uses TRBV5-6 and TRBJ2-5; D ambiguous. V was pared by 0 bases and J by 1 base, with 10 bases between. The V gene's germline CDR1 is SGHDT and CDR2 YYEEEE. The CDR3 has 15 residues.

The chain couples TRBV28 to TRBJ1-3; D remains unclear. The V gene lost 5 bases and the J gene lost 3 bases, with 5 bases spanning the gap. From germline, CDR1 is MDHEN and CDR2 SYDVKM. CDR3 length: 12 residues. The DNA for the CDR3 is TGTGCCAGCAGTGAGTTTGGAAACACCATATATTTT. This sequence encodes CASSEFGNTIYF.

The rearrangement joins TRBV7-3 to TRBJ2-3; D is undetermined. V lost 2 bases, J lost 3 bases, and 9 bases lay in between. The CDR3 extends over 14 amino acids. Looked up from germline, CDR1 is SGHTA and CDR2 is FQGTGA. In nucleotides, the CDR3 is TGTGCCAGCAGCTTAGGGCACCAAACAGATACGCAGTATTTT. Encoded protein: CASSLGHQTDTQYF. Variable domain in full (rest from reference TRBV7-3 and TRBJ2-3): GAGVSQTPSNKVTEKGKYVELRCDPISGHTALYWYRQSLGQGPEFLIYFQGTGAADDSGLPNDRFFAVRPEGSVSTLKIQRTERGDSAVYLCASSLGHQTDTQYFGPGTRLTVL.

CDR3 sequence: CASSPRVAGGHYEQYF. CDR3 DNA: TGTGCCAGCTCACCTCGCGTAGCGGGAGGGCACTACGAGCAGTACTTC. J is TRBJ2-7 and V is TRBV18; the match to TRBD2 covers 11 bases. V lost 3 bases and J lost 3; bases outside the gene matches: 7. This CDR3 is 16 amino acids long. Germline loops: CDR1 KGHSH, CDR2 LQKENI.

There are a few counts of this clone. This chain links TRBV7-2 with TRBJ2-2, with TRBD2 matching 10 bases. Losses at the gene ends were 5 bases for V and 2 bases for J; bases not matched to a gene: 8. Germline V gene data show CDR1 as SGHTA and CDR2 as FQGNSA. The CDR3 sequence is 17 residues long. The CDR3 DNA follows: TGTGCCAGCAGCCCGTCGCTAGCGGGGGCTAACACCGGGGAGCTGTTTTTT. Encoded protein: CASSPSLAGANTGELFF.

This clone was recorded once. Its ends do not fully match the called genes, so a read error is possible. The rearrangement uses TRBV7-7 and TRBJ2-2; 8 nucleotides align to TRBD2. Germline values: CDR1 SSHAT, CDR2 FNYEAQ (reference sequence). There are 18 residues in the CDR3. The DNA for the CDR3 is TGTGCTAGCAGCCATACCGATCGGGGGGGGCTGAACACCGGGGAGCTGTTTTTT. Translated, it gives CASSHTDRGGLNTGELFF.

The V call is TRBV18, the J call TRBJ1-2; no firm D call. The CDR3 has 14 residues. The germline V gene encodes CDR1 KGHSH and CDR2 LQKENI. V was shortened by 2 bases and J by 3 bases, with 10 bases between the two germline ends. The CDR3 DNA is TGTGCCAGCTCACCAGGCGTACGGGACTATGGCTACACCTTC. Translated: CASSPGVRDYGYTF.

V and J are TRBV6-2 or TRBV6-3 and TRBJ1-6; D is unresolved. Germline loops: CDR1 MNHEY, CDR2 SVGEGT. Trimming stripped 2 bases from V and 6 bases from J, with 8 bases between. This CDR3 has 14 residues. The DNA for the CDR3 is TGTGCCAGCAGTTACGGACGGGGTAATTCACCCCTCCACTTT. It yields the protein CASSYGRGNSPLHF.

This clone was recorded only once. CDR3 sequence (DNA): TGTGCCAGCAGTTACGCTGCAGGGGGGTATGGGCCCCAGCATTTT. This codes for CASSYAAGGYGPQHF. V gene TRBV6-2 or TRBV6-3 combines with J gene TRBJ1-5; TRBD1 matches 7 bases. V lost 2 bases and J lost 9; bases outside the gene matches: 10. Germline V lookup: CDR1 MNHEY, CDR2 SVGEGT. This CDR3 is 15 amino acids long.

The rearrangement links TRBV5-4 to TRBJ2-7; TRBD1 agrees at 7 bases. The germline gives CDR1 SGHNT, CDR2 YYREEE (reference sequence). The CDR3 is 14 residues long. With V trimmed by 0 bases and J by 3 bases, 3 bases remained unmatched. The CDR3 region is CASSLAGTVYEQYF. The CDR3 coding sequence is TGTGCCAGCAGCTTGGCCGGGACAGTCTACGAGCAGTACTTC.

The chain links TRBV20-1 to TRBJ2-7; no firm D call. The germline V gene encodes CDR1 DFQATT and CDR2 SNEGSKA (reference sequence). This CDR3 is 11 amino acids long. The ends were cut back, 2 bases at V and 5 bases at J, with 7 bases in the middle. CDR3 bases: TGCAGTGCTAGATTCCTAGACGAGCAGTACTTC. Translating it yields CSARFLDEQYF.

This sequence joins TRBV30 and TRBJ2-1, with 10 nucleotides matching TRBD2. V was clipped by 4 bases and J by 9 bases; unmatched bases: 3. The germline V gene has CDR1 GTSNPN and CDR2 SVGIG (reference sequence). The CDR3 consists of 12 residues. The CDR3 spells CAWTSGGAEQFF. DNA of the CDR3: TGTGCCTGGACTAGCGGGGGAGCTGAGCAGTTCTTC.

This chain links TRBV2 with TRBJ1-3; possible D gene TRBD1, 6 bases. V was clipped by 3 bases and J by 0 bases, with 6 bases between them. Germline-derived CDR1 and CDR2 are SNHLY and FYNNEI. The CDR3 runs 14 residues. The CDR3 sequence is CASSDRGSGNTIYF. Written as DNA, the CDR3 is TGTGCCAGCAGTGACAGGGGCTCTGGAAACACCATATATTTT.

This chain joins TRBV2 and TRBJ2-3; 9 bases align to TRBD1. Losses at the gene ends were 6 bases for V and 3 bases for J; bases not matched to a gene: 7. This CDR3 comprises 15 residues. The V gene's germline CDR1 is SNHLY and CDR2 FYNNEI. In DNA, the CDR3 is TGTGCCAGCAGACAACAGGGGGCGGATACAGATACGCAGTATTTT. Residues: CASRQQGADTDTQYF. Complete variable domain (other parts from reference TRBV2 and TRBJ2-3): EPEVTQTPSHQVTQMGQEVILRCVPISNHLYFYWYRQILGQKVEFLVSFYNNEISEKSEIFDDQFSVERPDGSNFTLKIRSTKLEDSAMYFCASRQQGADTDTQYFGPGTRLTVL.

Written as DNA, the CDR3 is TGTGCCAGTAGTATCCTTAACAGGGTTTCGGCCCGCTATGGCTACACCTTC. The encoded protein is CASSILNRVSARYGYTF. This rearrangement joins TRBV19 to TRBJ1-2, with D possibly TRBD1 on 6 matching bases. This CDR3 spans 17 amino acids. Germline lookup yields CDR1 LNHDA and CDR2 SQIVND (reference sequence). V shed 3 bases and J shed 4 bases, with 21 bases lying between them.

This chain connects TRBV5-4 to TRBJ2-5; possibly TRBD1 for D (5 bases). CDR1 and CDR2 (germline): SGHNT, YYREEE (reference sequence). Between the trimmed V and J ends, which lost 4 bases and 1 base, there was a span of 11 bases. This CDR3 is 14 amino acids long. In DNA, the CDR3 is TGTGCCAGCAGCAGTACAGGTTTCCAAGAGACCCAGTACTTC. Amino acids: CASSSTGFQETQYF.

The chain carries TRBV12-3 or TRBV12-4 and TRBJ1-5; the D gene is possibly TRBD1 (6 bases). The V end lost 6 bases, the J end lost 5 bases, and 11 bases lay between the germline ends. The CDR3 is 13 amino acids. CDR3 nucleotide sequence: TGTGCCAGCAGCACGGACAGTTATCAGCCCCAGCATTTT. Encoded protein: CASSTDSYQPQHF.

The table lists this clone with a count of one. The chain carries TRBV24-1 and TRBJ2-5; D gene unclear. Germline V CDR1 and CDR2: KGHDR, SFDVKD. CDR3 length: 16 residues. The germline V and J ends were trimmed by 11 bases and 1 base, with 22 bases remaining between them. CDR3 amino acids: CAILNTLTHSQETQYF. In DNA form, the CDR3 reads TGTGCCATCCTCAACACGTTGACACACAGCCAAGAGACCCAGTACTTC.

The V and J genes are TRBV28 and TRBJ2-7; TRBD1 matches 10 bases. The CDR3 loop spans 15 amino acids. CDR1 MDHEN and CDR2 SYDVKM come from the germline V gene. The V and J ends lost 7 bases and 5 bases, in that order; junction bases with no gene match: 11. CDR3 amino acids: CASTSPGTGENEQYF. The CDR3 coding sequence is TGTGCCAGCACCTCACCCGGGACAGGGGAAAACGAGCAGTACTTC.

This chain links TRBV5-6 with TRBJ1-2; D unclear. The germline V gene encodes CDR1 SGHDT and CDR2 YYEEEE. Trimming removed 0 bases at V and 0 bases at J, with 12 bases between. The CDR3 length is 16 residues. The chain's CDR3 is CASSLGYRNTNYGYTF. CDR3 bases: TGTGCCAGCAGCTTGGGATACAGAAACACTAACTATGGCTACACCTTC.

The J gene is TRBJ2-1, the V gene TRBV30; TRBD2 aligns across 10 bases. The CDR3 sequence is 14 residues long. The V and J ends lost 2 bases and 9 bases, in that order; junction bases with no gene match: 7. Per the germline V gene, CDR1 is GTSNPN and CDR2 is SVGIG (reference sequence). CDR3 DNA sequence: TGTGCCTGGAGTAAGAGCGGGAGGGCTGGTGAGCAGTTCTTC. It encodes CAWSKSGRAGEQFF.

J is TRBJ1-2 and V is TRBV7-6, with 10 bases fitting TRBD1. J gave up 5 bases and V 4 bases, and 4 bases lay outside the gene matches. CDR1 and CDR2 from the germline V gene are SGHVS and FNYEAQ. CDR3 length equals 14 residues. The CDR3 DNA reads as TGTGCCAGCAGCTCAGGACAGGGGGAGTATGGCTACACCTTC. Translation: CASSSGQGEYGYTF.

This clone was detected a few times. The CDR3 protein is CASSIQGQGHQPQHF. CDR3 bases: TGTGCCAGTAGTATACAGGGACAGGGGCATCAGCCCCAGCATTTT. The chain couples TRBV19 to TRBJ1-5; 10 bases agree with TRBD1. V lost 2 bases, J lost 5 bases, and 3 bases stayed unmatched. The germline V gene has CDR1 LNHDA and CDR2 SQIVND (reference sequence). The CDR3 runs to 15 residues.

The rearrangement links TRBV19 to TRBJ1-5; tentatively, D is TRBD1 (5 bases). Germline V gene lookup returns CDR1 LNHDA and CDR2 SQIVND (reference sequence). V lost 3 bases and J 6 bases, leaving 9 bases between the germline ends. This CDR3 has 13 residues. The CDR3 is CASSIAGVQPQHF. CDR3 sequence (DNA): TGTGCCAGTAGTATTGCGGGGGTTCAGCCCCAGCATTTT.

The chain uses TRBV18 and TRBJ2-2; 12 nucleotides match TRBD1. Trimming cost V 5 bases and J 1 base; bases outside gene matches: 5. The germline gives CDR1 KGHSH, CDR2 LQKENI. The CDR3 totals 17 residues. The chain's CDR3 is CASSGTGGLQNTGELFF. The CDR3 nucleotides read TGTGCCAGCTCAGGGACAGGGGGCCTACAGAACACCGGGGAGCTGTTTTTT.

The rearrangement joins TRBV15 to TRBJ2-3; 8 bases line up with TRBD2. This CDR3 is 17 amino acids long. CDR1 and CDR2 (germline): LNHNV, YYDKDF (reference sequence). With V trimmed by 2 bases and J by 0 bases, 7 bases remained unmatched. CDR3 amino acids: CATSRSLAGTSTDTQYF. The DNA of the CDR3 is TGTGCCACCAGCAGATCCTTAGCGGGAACTAGCACAGATACGCAGTATTTT.

The chain has TRBV27 and TRBJ1-6; 7 nucleotides align to TRBD1. The V and J ends lost 10 bases and 7 bases, in that order; junction bases with no gene match: 13. CDR3 length: 15 amino acids. Per the germline V gene, CDR1 is MNHEY and CDR2 is SMNVEV (reference sequence). CDR3 protein: CATRQGSSGNSPLHF. In nucleotides, the CDR3 is TGTGCCACCCGACAGGGATCCTCAGGAAATTCACCCCTCCACTTT.